Presented here are 10 T cell receptor beta chains from one specimen sequenced in a study of blood T cell repertoires in COVID-19. Using immunoSEQ multiplex PCR, the repertoire was profiled, and TCRdb retains in-frame clones only, with some absent. This sample has about 310,000 clones, with around 87% found just once. The source material was PBMCs or T cells enriched from blood (not recorded which). Receptors originate from a woman between 18 and 29 years old with acute COVID-19.

The CDR3 here is CASSQTSLAGGPNTGELFF. The CDR3, as DNA: TGTGCCAGCAGCCAGACCTCTCTAGCGGGAGGTCCGAACACCGGGGAGCTGTTTTTT. The V and J genes are TRBV7-9 and TRBJ2-2; 11 bases map to TRBD2. From germline, CDR1 is SEHNR and CDR2 FQNEAQ (reference sequence). V was clipped by 5 bases and J by 0 bases; unmatched bases: 11. The CDR3 extends over 19 amino acids.

In its sample, this clone was seen a few times. The J gene is TRBJ2-1, the V gene TRBV4-2; no clear D. Germline-derived CDR1 and CDR2 are LGHNA and YNFKEQ. Trimming pared 0 bases from V and 1 base from J, leaving 7 bases between. This CDR3 has 15 amino acids. In nucleotides, the CDR3 is TGTGCCAGCAGCCAAGAAAAGACTTCCTACAATGAGCAGTTCTTC. This codes for CASSQEKTSYNEQFF.

The chain recombines TRBV12-3 or TRBV12-4 with TRBJ2-1, with 7 bases identical to TRBD1. V lost 4 bases, J lost 7 bases, and 4 bases stayed unmatched. This CDR3 has 13 residues. The chain's CDR3 is CASSSGQLNEQFF. CDR3 sequence (DNA): TGTGCCAGCAGTTCGGGACAGCTTAATGAGCAGTTCTTC.

This chain links TRBV3-1 (or the pseudogene TRBV3-2) with TRBJ2-7; 7 bases are shared with TRBD1. The CDR3 extends over 16 amino acids. The V gene's germline CDR1 is LGHDT and CDR2 YNNKEL (reference sequence). Losses at the gene ends were 3 bases for V and 2 bases for J; bases not matched to a gene: 10. CDR3: CASSQGWRQGPYEQYF. Here the CDR3 DNA reads TGTGCCAGCAGCCAGGGGTGGAGACAGGGACCCTACGAGCAGTACTTC.

This clone was recorded only once. This chain links TRBV29-1 with TRBJ1-2; TRBD1 agrees at 8 bases. With V trimmed by 6 bases and J by 8 bases, 11 bases remained unmatched. The CDR3 loop spans 13 amino acids. Germline V gives CDR1 SQVTM, CDR2 ANQGSEA. The CDR3 reads CSVRTTGAEGYTF. In DNA, the CDR3 is TGCAGCGTCCGCACGACAGGGGCCGAGGGCTACACCTTC.

The genes are TRBV4-2 and TRBJ2-2; TRBD2 agrees at 7 bases. Looked up from germline, CDR1 is LGHNA and CDR2 is YNFKEQ. Trimming removed 4 bases from V and 5 bases from J; junction bases left unmatched: 4. The CDR3 sequence is 14 residues long. CDR3 protein: CASSPGLGTGELFF. DNA of the CDR3: TGTGCCAGCAGCCCCGGACTAGGGACCGGGGAGCTGTTTTTT.

As concerns this clone: Sequence at one end of the junction differs from germline and may be a read error. The rearrangement links TRBV7-7 to TRBJ2-1; D uncertain. The CDR3 sequence is 13 residues long. CDR1 and CDR2 (germline): SSHAT, FNYEAQ (reference sequence). The DNA for the CDR3 is TGTGCTAGCAGCTTAGATCCCATCAATGAGCAGTTCTTC. This gives the protein CASSLDPINEQFF.

The chain couples TRBV7-2 to TRBJ2-1, with D possibly matching TRBD1 (6 bases). This CDR3 is built from 16 residues. The V gene's germline CDR1 is SGHTA and CDR2 FQGNSA. Trimming stripped 1 base from V and 4 bases from J, with 14 bases between. The DNA for the CDR3 is TGTGCCAGCAGCTTAGTCTCACAGGGCACTTACAATGAGCAGTTCTTC. It translates to CASSLVSQGTYNEQFF.

Details on this clone: One junction end does not reproduce the germline sequence, and a read error may be involved. The chain is built from TRBV20-1 and TRBJ2-7, with 9 positions matching TRBD2. From germline, CDR1 is DFQATT and CDR2 SNEGSKA (reference sequence). CDR3 size: 11 residues. CDR3 amino acids: CSALSGGTVHF. CDR3 sequence (DNA): TGCAGTGCTCTAAGCGGGGGGACAGTTCACTTC.

V and J are TRBV6-2 or TRBV6-3 and TRBJ2-7; D may be TRBD2 (5 bases). The CDR3 runs 13 residues. Germline V lookup: CDR1 MNHEY, CDR2 SVGEGT. Trimming left V 5 bases short and J 0 bases short, with 8 bases between. CDR3 loop: CASSGLFSYEQYF. As DNA, the CDR3 is TGTGCCAGCAGTGGACTCTTCTCCTACGAGCAGTACTTC.